This entry features one T cell receptor beta chain sequence. Treatment indicated: randomized to nivolumab then ipilimumab (arm A) or the reverse (arm B). TCRdb keeps only in-frame clones here, not all; method: immunoSEQ multiplex PCR. Among about 10,000 clones listed, around 75% were seen once. This sample is drawn from a study of sequential checkpoint blockade in melanoma. The overall study: Patients were randomized 1:1 to nivolumab-then-ipilimumab or ipilimumab-then-nivolumab first-line.

There are 13 residues in the CDR3. Trimming removed 3 bases at V and 1 base at J, with 8 bases between. The germline CDR1 and CDR2 sequences are SGHKS and YYEKEE (reference sequence). The sequence was collected from a human donor with melanoma. The sequenced sample was CD8+ T cells sorted from blood (inferred from file names), obtained from a patient given nivolumab and ipilimumab in sequence. The J gene is TRBJ2-7, the V gene TRBV5-5; maybe TRBD1 (6 bases). The CDR3 loop reads CASSSTGSYEQYF. DNA for the CDR3: TGTGCCAGCAGCTCAACAGGGTCCTACGAGCAGTACTTC.